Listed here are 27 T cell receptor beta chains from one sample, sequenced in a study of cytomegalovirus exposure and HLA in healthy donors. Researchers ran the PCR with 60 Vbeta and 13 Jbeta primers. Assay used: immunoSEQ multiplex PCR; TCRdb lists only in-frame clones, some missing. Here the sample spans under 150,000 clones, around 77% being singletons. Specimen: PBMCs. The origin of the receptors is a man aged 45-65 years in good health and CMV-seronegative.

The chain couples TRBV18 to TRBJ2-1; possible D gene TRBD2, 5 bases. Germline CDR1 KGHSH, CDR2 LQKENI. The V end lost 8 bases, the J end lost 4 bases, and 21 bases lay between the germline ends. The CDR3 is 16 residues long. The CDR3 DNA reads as TGTGCCAGCCTAGATCGCGGCGGAGGAAATTACAATGAGCAGTTCTTC. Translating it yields CASLDRGGGNYNEQFF. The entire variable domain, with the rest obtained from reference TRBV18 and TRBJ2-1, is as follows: NAGVMQNPRHLVRRRGQEARLRCSPMKGHSHVYWYRQLPEEGLKFMVYLQKENIIDESGMPKERFSAEFPKEGPSILRIQQVVRGDSAAYFCASLDRGGGNYNEQFFGPGTRLTVL.

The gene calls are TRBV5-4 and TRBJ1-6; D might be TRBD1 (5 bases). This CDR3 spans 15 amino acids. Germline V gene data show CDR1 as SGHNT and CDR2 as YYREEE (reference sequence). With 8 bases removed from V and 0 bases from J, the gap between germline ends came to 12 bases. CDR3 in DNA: TGTGCCAGTAATCAGGGAACCTCCTATAATTCACCCCTCCACTTT. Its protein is CASNQGTSYNSPLHF.

The CDR3 loop reads CASSRDRGDYEQYF. Written as DNA, the CDR3 is TGTGCCAGCAGTAGGGACAGGGGAGACTACGAGCAGTACTTC. The chain joins TRBV28 to TRBJ2-7; TRBD1 matches 10 bases. The germline V gene encodes CDR1 MDHEN and CDR2 SYDVKM. CDR3 size: 14 residues. V lost 5 bases and J lost 3; bases outside the gene matches: 4.

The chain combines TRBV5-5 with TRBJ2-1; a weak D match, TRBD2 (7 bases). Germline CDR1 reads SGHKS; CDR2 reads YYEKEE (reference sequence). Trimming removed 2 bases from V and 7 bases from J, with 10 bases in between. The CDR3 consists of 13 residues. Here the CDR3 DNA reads TGTGCCAGCAGCTTTGGGGGGGCAAATGAGCAGTTCTTC. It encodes CASSFGGANEQFF.

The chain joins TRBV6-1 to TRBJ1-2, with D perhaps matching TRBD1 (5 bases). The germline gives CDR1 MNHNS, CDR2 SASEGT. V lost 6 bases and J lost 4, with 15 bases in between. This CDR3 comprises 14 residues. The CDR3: CASRLQGVIYGYTF. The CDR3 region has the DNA TGTGCCAGCAGATTACAAGGGGTGATCTATGGCTACACCTTC.

CDR3 DNA: TGTGCCAGCTCACCTACGCCGGGGGGTGACGAGCAGTACTTC. As protein: CASSPTPGGDEQYF. The chain is built from TRBV18 and TRBJ2-7; 7 bases align to TRBD2. There are 14 residues in the CDR3. Germline assignment: CDR1 KGHSH and CDR2 LQKENI. The V and J ends lost 3 bases and 5 bases, in that order; junction bases with no gene match: 7.

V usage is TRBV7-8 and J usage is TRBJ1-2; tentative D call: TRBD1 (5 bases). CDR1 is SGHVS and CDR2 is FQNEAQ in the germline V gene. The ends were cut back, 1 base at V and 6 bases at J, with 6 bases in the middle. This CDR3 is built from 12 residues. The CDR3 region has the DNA TGTGCCAGCAGCTTAGGGGGGGATGGCTACACCTTC. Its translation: CASSLGGDGYTF.

CDR3 amino acids: CASSLTPGNYGYTF. CDR3 nucleotide sequence: TGTGCCAGCAGCTTAACTCCGGGGAACTATGGCTACACCTTC. This chain uses TRBV7-3 with TRBJ1-2; D not resolved. V was clipped by 0 bases and J by 2 bases, with 7 bases between them. This CDR3 comprises 14 residues. Germline CDR1 is SGHTA and CDR2 is FQGTGA.

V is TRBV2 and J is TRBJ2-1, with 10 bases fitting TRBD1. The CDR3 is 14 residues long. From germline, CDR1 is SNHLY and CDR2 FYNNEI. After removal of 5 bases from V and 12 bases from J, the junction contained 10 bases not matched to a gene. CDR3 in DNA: TGTGCCAGCAGTCCCCGACAGGGGGCTGCTTCGCAGTTCTTC. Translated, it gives CASSPRQGAASQFF.

This CDR3 is CASRVLGTGKETQYF. CDR3 coding DNA: TGTGCCAGCAGAGTCCTAGGGACAGGGAAAGAGACCCAGTACTTC. The V gene is TRBV6-5, the J gene TRBJ2-5; the match to TRBD1 covers 9 bases. Losses at the gene ends were 6 bases for V and 3 bases for J; bases not matched to a gene: 8. The CDR3 runs 15 residues. CDR1 and CDR2 from the germline V gene are MNHEY and SVGAGI.

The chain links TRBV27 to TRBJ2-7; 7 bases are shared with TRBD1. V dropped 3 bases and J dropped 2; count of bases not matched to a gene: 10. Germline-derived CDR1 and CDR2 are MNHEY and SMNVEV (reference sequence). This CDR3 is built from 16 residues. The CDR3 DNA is TGTGCCAGCAGTTTGCAAACGACAGGGAACCCCTACGAGCAGTACTTC. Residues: CASSLQTTGNPYEQYF.

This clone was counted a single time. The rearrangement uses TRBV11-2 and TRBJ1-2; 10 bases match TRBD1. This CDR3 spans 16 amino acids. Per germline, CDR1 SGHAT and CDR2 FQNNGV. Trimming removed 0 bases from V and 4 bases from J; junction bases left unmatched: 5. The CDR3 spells CASSLDRDRGPYGYTF. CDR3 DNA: TGTGCCAGCAGCTTAGATAGGGACAGGGGACCCTATGGCTACACCTTC.

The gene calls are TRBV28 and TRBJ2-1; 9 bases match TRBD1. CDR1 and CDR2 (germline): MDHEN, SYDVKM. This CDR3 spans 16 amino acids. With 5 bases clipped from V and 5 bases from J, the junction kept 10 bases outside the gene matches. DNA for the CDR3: TGTGCCAGCAGTCGCCCAGGACAGGGGCCGAACAATGAGCAGTTCTTC. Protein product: CASSRPGQGPNNEQFF.

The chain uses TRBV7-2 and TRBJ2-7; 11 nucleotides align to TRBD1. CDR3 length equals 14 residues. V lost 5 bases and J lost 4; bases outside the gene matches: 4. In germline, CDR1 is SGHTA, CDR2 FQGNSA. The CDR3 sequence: CASSRGQGVYEQYF. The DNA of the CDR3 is TGTGCCAGCAGCCGGGGACAGGGGGTTTACGAGCAGTACTTC.

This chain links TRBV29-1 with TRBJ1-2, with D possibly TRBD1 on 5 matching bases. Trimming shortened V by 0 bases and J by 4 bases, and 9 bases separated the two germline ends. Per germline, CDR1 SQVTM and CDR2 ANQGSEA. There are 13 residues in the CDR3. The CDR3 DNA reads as TGCAGCGTTGAAGAATTGGGACTCTATGGCTACACCTTC. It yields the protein CSVEELGLYGYTF.

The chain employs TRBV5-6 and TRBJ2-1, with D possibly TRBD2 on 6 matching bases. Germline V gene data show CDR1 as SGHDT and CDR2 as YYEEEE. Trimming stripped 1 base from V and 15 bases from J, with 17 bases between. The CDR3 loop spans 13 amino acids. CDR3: CASSLFGGNPRFF. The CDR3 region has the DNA TGTGCCAGCAGCTTGTTCGGCGGGAATCCAAGGTTCTTC.

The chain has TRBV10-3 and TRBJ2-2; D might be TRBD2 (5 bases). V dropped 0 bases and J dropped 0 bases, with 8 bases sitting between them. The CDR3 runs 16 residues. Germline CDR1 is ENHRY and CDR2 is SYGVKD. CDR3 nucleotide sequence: TGTGCCATCAGTGAGTCCTCGGGGTCGAACACCGGGGAGCTGTTTTTT. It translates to CAISESSGSNTGELFF.

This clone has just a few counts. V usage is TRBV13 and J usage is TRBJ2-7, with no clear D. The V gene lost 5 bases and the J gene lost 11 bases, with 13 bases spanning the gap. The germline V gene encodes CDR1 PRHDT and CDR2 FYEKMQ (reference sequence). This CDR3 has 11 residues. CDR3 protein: CASSNQGQEYF. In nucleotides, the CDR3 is TGTGCCAGCAGCAACCAAGGCCAGGAGTACTTC.

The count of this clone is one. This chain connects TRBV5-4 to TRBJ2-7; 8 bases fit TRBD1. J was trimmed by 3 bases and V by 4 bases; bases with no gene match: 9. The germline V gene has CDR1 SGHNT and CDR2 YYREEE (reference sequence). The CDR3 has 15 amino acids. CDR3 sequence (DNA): TGTGCCAGCAGCCTCACCGGGACAGGTTTCTACGAGCAGTACTTC. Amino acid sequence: CASSLTGTGFYEQYF.

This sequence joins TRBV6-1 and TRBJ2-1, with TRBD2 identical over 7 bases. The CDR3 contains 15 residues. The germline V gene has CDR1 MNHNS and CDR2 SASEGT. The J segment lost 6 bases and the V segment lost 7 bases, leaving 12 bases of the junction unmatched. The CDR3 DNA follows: TGTGCCAGCACCTCGAGTCGTATAGCGGGCAATGAGCAGTTCTTC. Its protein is CASTSSRIAGNEQFF.

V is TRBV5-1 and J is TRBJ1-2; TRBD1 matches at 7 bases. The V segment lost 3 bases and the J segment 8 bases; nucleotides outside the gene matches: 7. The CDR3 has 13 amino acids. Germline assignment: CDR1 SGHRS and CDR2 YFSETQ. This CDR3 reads CASSSRDSSGYTF. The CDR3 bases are TGCGCCAGCAGCTCCCGGGACAGTTCCGGCTACACCTTC.

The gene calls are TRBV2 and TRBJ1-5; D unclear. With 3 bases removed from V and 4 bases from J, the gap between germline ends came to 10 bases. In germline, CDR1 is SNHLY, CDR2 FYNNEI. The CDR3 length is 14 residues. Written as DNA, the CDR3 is TGTGCCAGCAGTGACAGGAGAGGGAATCAGCCCCAGCATTTT. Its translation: CASSDRRGNQPQHF.

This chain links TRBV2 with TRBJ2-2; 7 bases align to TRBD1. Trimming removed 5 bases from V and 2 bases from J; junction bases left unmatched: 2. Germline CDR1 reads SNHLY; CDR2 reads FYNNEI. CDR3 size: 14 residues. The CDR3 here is CASSRDSNTGELFF. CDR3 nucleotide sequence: TGTGCCAGCAGTCGGGACAGTAACACCGGGGAGCTGTTTTTT.

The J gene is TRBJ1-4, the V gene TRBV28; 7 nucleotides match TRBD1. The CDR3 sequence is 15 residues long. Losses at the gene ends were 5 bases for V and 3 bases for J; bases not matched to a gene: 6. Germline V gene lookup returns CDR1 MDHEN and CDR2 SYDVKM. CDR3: CASSLPGQPNEKLFF. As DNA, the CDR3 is TGTGCCAGCAGTCTTCCGGGACAGCCTAATGAAAAACTGTTTTTT.

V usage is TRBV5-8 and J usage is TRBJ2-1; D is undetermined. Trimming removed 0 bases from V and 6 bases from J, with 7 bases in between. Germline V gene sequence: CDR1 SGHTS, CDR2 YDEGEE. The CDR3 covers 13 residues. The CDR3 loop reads CASSLGSINEQFF. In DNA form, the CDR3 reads TGTGCCAGCAGCTTGGGTAGTATCAATGAGCAGTTCTTC.

Written as DNA, the CDR3 is TGTGCCAGTAGTACTCAGGGGGATACGCAGTATTTT. It specifies CASSTQGDTQYF. This chain links TRBV19 with TRBJ2-3; a weak D match, TRBD1 (6 bases). The CDR3 length is 12 residues. The V end lost 4 bases, the J end lost 6 bases, and 8 bases lay between the germline ends. In germline, CDR1 is LNHDA, CDR2 SQIVND (reference sequence).

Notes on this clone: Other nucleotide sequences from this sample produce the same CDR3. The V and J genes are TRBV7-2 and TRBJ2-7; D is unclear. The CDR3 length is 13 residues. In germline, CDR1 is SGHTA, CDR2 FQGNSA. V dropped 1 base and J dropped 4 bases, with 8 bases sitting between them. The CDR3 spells CASSLELAYEQYF. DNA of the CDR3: TGTGCCAGCAGCTTAGAGCTTGCTTACGAGCAGTACTTC.